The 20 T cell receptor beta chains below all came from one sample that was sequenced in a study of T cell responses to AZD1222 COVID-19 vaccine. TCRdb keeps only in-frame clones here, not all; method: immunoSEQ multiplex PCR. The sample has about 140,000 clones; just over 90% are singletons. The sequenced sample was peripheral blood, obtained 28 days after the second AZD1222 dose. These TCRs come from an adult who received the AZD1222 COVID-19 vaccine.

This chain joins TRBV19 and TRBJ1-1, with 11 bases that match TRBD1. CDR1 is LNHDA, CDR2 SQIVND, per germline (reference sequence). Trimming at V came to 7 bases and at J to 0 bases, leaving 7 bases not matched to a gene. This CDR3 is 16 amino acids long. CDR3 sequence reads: CASTSGTGGMNTEAFF. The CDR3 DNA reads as TGTGCCAGTACATCAGGGACAGGGGGTATGAACACTGAAGCTTTCTTT.

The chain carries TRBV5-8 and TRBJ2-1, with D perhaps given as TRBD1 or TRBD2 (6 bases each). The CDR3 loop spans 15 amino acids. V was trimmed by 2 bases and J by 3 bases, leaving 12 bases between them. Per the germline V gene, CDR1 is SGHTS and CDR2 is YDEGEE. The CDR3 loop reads CASSFGGQSYNEQFF. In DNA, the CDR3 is TGTGCCAGCAGCTTTGGGGGGCAGAGCTACAATGAGCAGTTCTTC.

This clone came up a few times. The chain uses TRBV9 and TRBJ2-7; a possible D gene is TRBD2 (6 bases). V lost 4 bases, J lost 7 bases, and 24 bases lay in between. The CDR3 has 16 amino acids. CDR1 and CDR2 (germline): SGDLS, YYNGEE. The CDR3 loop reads CASSPWTTPDGAEQYF. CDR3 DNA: TGTGCCAGCAGCCCATGGACTACCCCTGACGGAGCGGAGCAGTACTTC.

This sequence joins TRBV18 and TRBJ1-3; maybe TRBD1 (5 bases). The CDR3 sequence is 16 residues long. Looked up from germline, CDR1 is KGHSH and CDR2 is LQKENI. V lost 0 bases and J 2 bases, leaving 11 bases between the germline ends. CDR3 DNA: TGTGCCAGCTCACCACCGGTTGGGACCCCTGGAAACACCATATATTTT. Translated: CASSPPVGTPGNTIYF.

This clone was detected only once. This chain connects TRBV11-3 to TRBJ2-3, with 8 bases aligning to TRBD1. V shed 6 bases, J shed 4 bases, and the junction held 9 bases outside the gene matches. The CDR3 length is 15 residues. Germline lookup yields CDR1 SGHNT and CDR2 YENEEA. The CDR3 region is CASSLRQGYPDTQYF. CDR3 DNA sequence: TGTGCCAGCAGTCTTAGACAGGGGTACCCAGATACGCAGTATTTT. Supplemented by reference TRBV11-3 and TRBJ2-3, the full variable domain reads EAGVVQSPRYKIIEKKQPVAFWCNPISGHNTLYWYLQNLGQGPELLIRYENEEAVDDSQLPKDRFSAERLKGVDSTLKIQPAELGDSAVYLCASSLRQGYPDTQYFGPGTRLTVL.

CDR3 protein: CASSLGSGLAGSGANVLTF. The CDR3 DNA is TGCGCCAGCAGCTTGGGGTCTGGGCTAGCGGGATCTGGGGCCAACGTCCTGACTTTC. The chain uses TRBV5-1 and TRBJ2-6; 9 bases align to TRBD2. Trimming at V came to 0 bases and at J to 1 base, leaving 8 bases not matched to a gene. CDR1 and CDR2 from the germline V gene are SGHRS and YFSETQ. The length of the CDR3 is 19 residues.

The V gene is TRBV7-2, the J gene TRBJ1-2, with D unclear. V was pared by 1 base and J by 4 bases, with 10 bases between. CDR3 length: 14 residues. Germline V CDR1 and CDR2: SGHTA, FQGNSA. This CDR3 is CASSLGVFGYGYTF. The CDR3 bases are TGTGCCAGCAGCTTAGGGGTTTTCGGCTATGGCTACACCTTC.

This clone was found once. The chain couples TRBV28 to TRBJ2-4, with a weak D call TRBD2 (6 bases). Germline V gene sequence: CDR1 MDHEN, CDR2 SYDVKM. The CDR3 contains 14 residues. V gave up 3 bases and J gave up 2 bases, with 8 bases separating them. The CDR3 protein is CASSLGGSKNIQYF. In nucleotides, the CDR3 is TGTGCCAGCAGTTTGGGGGGTTCCAAAAACATTCAGTACTTC.

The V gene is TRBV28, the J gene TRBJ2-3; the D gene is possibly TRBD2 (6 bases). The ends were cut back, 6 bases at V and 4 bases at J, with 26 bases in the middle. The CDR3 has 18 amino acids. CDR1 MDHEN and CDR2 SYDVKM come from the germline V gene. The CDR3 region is CASSQPSYPSVEPDTQYF. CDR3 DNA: TGTGCCAGCAGCCAACCCTCTTATCCTAGCGTCGAGCCAGATACGCAGTATTTT.

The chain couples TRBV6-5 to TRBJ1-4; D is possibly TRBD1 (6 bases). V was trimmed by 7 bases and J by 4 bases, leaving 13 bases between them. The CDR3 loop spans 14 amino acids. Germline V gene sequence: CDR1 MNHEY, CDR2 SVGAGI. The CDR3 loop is CASIADRHNEKLFF. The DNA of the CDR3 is TGTGCCAGCATCGCGGACAGACATAATGAAAAACTGTTTTTT.

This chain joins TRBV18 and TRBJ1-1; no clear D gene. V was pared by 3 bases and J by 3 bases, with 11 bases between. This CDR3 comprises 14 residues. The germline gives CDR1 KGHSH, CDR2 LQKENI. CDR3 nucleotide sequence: TGTGCCAGCTCACCCGGCTGGAGGGACACTGAAGCTTTCTTT. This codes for CASSPGWRDTEAFF.

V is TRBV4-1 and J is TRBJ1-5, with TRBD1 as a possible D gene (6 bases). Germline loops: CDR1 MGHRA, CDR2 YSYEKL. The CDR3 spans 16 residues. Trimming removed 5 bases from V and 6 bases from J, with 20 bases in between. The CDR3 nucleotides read TGCGCCAGCAGCGAAGTATGGGGGCTTGGGGGTCAGCCCCAGCATTTT. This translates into CASSEVWGLGGQPQHF.

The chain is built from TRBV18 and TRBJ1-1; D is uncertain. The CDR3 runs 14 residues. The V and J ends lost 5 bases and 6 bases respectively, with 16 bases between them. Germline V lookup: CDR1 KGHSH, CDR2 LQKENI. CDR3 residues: CASSSQQSFSEAFF. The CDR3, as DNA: TGTGCCAGCTCAAGCCAGCAGTCGTTTTCTGAAGCTTTCTTT.

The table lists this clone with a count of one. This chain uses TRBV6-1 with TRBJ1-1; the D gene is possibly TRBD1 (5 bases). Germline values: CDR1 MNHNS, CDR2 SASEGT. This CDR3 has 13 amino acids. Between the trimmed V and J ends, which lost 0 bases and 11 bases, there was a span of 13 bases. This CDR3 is CASSEAGLGVAFF. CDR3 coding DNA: TGTGCCAGCAGTGAAGCGGGGTTAGGGGTTGCTTTCTTT.

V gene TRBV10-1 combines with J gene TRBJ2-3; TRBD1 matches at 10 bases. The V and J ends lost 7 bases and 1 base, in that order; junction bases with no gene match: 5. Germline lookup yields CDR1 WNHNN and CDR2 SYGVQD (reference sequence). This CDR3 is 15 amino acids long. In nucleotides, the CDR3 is TGCGCCAGCACCTCCGGGACAGGGGGCACAGATACGCAGTATTTT. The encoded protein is CASTSGTGGTDTQYF.

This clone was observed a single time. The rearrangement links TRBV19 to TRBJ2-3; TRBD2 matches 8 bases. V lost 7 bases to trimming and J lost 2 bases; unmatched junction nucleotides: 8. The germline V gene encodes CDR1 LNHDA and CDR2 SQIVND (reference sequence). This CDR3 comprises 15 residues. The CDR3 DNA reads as TGTGCCAGTAAAGAAGCGGGGGAGAACACAGATACGCAGTATTTT. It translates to CASKEAGENTDTQYF.

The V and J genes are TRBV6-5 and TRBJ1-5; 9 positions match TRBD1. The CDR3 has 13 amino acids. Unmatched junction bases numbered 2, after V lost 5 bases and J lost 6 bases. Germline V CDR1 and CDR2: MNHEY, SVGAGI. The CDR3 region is CASSTGGTQPQHF. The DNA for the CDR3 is TGTGCCAGCAGTACAGGGGGCACTCAGCCCCAGCATTTT.

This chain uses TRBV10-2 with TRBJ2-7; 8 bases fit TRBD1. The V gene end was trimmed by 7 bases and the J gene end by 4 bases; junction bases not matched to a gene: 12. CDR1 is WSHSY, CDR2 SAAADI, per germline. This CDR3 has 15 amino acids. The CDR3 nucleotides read TGCGCCAGCACCATGACAGGGGCTGGGGGTTACGAGCAGTACTTC. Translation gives CASTMTGAGGYEQYF.

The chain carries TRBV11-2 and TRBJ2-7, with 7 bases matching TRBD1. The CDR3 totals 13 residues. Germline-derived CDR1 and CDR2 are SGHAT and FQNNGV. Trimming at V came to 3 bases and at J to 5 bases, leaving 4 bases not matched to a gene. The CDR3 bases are TGTGCCAGCAGCTTGCCCACAGGGGACGAGCAGTACTTC. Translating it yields CASSLPTGDEQYF.

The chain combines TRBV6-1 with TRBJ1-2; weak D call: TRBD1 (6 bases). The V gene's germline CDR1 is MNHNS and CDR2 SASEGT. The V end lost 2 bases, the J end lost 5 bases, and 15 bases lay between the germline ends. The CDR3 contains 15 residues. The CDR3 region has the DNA TGTGCCAGCAGTGAAATGGGGGGGCGCGAATATGGCTACACCTTC. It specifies CASSEMGGREYGYTF.